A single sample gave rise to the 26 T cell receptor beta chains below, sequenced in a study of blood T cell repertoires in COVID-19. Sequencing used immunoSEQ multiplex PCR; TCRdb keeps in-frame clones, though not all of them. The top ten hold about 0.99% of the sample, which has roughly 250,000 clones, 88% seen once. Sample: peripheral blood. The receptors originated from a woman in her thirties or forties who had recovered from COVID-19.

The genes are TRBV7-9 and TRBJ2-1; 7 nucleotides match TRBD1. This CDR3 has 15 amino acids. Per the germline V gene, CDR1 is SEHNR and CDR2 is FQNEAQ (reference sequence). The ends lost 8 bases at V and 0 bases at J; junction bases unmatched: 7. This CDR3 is CASGEQGSSYNEQFF. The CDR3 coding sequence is TGTGCCAGCGGAGAACAGGGGAGCTCCTACAATGAGCAGTTCTTC.

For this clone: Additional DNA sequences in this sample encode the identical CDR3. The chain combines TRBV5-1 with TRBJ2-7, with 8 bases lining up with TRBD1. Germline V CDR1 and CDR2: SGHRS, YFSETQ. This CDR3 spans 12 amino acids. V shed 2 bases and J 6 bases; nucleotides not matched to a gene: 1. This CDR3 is CASSLGQGEQYF. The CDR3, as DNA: TGCGCCAGCAGCTTAGGACAGGGCGAGCAGTACTTC.

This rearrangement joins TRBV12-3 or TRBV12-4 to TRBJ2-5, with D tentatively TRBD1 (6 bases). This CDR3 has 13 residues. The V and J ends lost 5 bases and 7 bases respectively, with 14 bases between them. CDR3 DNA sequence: TGTGCCAGCAGTATGGGGACCAGGGGGACCCAGTACTTC. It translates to CASSMGTRGTQYF.

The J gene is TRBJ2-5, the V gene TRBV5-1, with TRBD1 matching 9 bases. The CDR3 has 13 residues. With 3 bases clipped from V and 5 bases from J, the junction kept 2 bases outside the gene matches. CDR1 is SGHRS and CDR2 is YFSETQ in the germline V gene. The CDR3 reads CASSWGTGETQYF. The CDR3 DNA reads TGCGCCAGCAGCTGGGGGACAGGGGAGACCCAGTACTTC.

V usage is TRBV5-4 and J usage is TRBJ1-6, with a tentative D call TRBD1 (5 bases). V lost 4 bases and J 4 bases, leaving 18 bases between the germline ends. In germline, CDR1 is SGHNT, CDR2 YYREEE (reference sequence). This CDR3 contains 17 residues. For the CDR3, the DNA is TGTGCCAGCAGCCCCGGACCGGGGGGGGGTTATAATTCACCCCTCCACTTT. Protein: CASSPGPGGGYNSPLHF.

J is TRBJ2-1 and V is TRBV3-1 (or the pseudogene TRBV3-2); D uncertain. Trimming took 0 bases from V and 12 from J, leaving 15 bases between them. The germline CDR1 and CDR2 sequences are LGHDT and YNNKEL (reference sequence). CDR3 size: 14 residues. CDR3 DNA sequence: TGTGCCAGCAGCCAAGATCTGGTCCCCCGAGGGCAGTTCTTC. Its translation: CASSQDLVPRGQFF.

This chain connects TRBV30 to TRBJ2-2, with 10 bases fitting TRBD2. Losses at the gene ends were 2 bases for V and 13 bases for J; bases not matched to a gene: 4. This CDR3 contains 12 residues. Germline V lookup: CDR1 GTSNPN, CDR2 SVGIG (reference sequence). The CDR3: CAWSSGGGGLFF. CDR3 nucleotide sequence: TGTGCCTGGAGTAGCGGGGGGGGAGGGCTGTTTTTT.

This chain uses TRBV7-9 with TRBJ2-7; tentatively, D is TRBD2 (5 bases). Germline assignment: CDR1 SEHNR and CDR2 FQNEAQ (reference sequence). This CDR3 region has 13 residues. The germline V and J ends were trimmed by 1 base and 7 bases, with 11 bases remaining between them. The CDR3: CASSLVGSGEQYF. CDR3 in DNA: TGTGCCAGCAGCTTAGTAGGGTCGGGGGAGCAGTACTTC. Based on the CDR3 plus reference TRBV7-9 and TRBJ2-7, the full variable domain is DTGVSQNPRHKITKRGQNVTFRCDPISEHNRLYWYRQTLGQGPEFLTYFQNEAQLEKSRLLSDRFSAERPKGSFSTLEIQRTEQGDSAMYLCASSLVGSGEQYFGPGTRLTVT.

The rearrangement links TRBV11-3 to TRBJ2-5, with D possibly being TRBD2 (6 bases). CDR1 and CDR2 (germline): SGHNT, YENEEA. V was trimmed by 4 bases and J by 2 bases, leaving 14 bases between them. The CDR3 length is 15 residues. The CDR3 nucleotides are TGTGCCAGCAGCTCTCAATTGGGGAGGCAAGAGACCCAGTACTTC. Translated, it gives CASSSQLGRQETQYF.

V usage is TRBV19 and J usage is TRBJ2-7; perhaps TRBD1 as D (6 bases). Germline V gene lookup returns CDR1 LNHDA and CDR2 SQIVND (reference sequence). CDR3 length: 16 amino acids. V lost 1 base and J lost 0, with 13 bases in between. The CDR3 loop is CASSIGGLQSSYEQYF. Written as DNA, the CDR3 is TGTGCCAGTAGTATAGGGGGGCTCCAAAGCTCCTACGAGCAGTACTTC.

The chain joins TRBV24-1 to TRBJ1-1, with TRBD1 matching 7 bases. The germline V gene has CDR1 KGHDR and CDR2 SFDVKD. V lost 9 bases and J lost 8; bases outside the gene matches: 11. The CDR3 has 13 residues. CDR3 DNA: TGTGCCACCGGCCGGACAGGATCCTGGGAAGCTTTCTTT. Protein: CATGRTGSWEAFF.

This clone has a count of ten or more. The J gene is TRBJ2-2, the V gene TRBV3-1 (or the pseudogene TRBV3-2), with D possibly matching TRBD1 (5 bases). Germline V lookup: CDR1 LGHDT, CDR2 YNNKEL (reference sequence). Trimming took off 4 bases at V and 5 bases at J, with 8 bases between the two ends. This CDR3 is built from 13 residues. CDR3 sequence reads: CASSLQGTGELFF. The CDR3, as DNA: TGTGCCAGCAGCCTCCAGGGTACCGGGGAGCTGTTTTTT.

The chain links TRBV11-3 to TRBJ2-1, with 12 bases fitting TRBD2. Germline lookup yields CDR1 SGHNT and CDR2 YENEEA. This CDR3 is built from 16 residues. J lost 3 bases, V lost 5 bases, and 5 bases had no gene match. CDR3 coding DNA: TGTGCCAGCAGCCCCCTAGCGGGAGGGTTCTACAATGAGCAGTTCTTC. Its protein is CASSPLAGGFYNEQFF.

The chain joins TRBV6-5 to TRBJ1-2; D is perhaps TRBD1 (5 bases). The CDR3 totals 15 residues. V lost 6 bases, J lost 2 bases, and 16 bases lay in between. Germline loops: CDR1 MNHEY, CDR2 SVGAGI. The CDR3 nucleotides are TGTGCCAGCAGGGAGACAGCACCCCTCAACTATGGCTACACCTTC. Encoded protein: CASRETAPLNYGYTF.

Written as DNA, the CDR3 is TGTGCCAGCAGCCACCCCCCGTGGGGGGTTGGTACCGGGGAGCTGTTTTTT. Translated, it gives CASSHPPWGVGTGELFF. This chain uses TRBV3-1 (or the pseudogene TRBV3-2) with TRBJ2-2; maybe TRBD2 (6 bases). The length of the CDR3 is 17 residues. V dropped 3 bases and J dropped 5 bases, with 19 bases sitting between them. The germline CDR1 and CDR2 sequences are LGHDT and YNNKEL (reference sequence).

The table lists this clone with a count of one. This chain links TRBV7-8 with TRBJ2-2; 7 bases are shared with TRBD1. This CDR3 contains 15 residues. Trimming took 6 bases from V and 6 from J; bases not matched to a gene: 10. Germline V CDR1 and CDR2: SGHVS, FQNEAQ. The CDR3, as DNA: TGTGCCAGCAGTCGCCAGGGACAGAGCTCCGGGGAGCTGTTTTTT. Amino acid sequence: CASSRQGQSSGELFF.

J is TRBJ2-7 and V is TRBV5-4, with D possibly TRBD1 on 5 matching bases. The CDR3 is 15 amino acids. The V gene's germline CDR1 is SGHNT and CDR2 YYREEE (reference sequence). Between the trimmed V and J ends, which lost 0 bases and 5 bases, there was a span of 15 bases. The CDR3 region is CASSLAARLGDEQYF. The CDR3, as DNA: TGTGCCAGCAGCTTGGCGGCACGGCTAGGGGACGAGCAGTACTTC.

As DNA, the CDR3 is TGTGCCATCAGTGAGTCCCAGGATGGCTACACCTTC. Its translation is CAISESQDGYTF. The chain couples TRBV10-3 to TRBJ1-2; no clear D. This CDR3 spans 12 amino acids. V was shortened by 0 bases and J by 6 bases, with 5 bases between the two germline ends. In germline, CDR1 is ENHRY, CDR2 SYGVKD.

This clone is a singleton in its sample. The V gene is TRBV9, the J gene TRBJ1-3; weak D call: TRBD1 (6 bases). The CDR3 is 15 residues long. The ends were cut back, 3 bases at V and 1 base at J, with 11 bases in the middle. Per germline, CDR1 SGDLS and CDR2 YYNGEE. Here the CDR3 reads CASSGQQGSGNTIYF. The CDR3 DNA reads TGTGCCAGCAGCGGACAACAGGGATCTGGAAACACCATATATTTT.

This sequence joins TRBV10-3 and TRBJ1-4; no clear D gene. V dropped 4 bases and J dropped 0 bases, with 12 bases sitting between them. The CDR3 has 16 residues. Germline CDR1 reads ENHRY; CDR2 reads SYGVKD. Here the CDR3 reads CAISATASATNEKLFF. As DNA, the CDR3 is TGTGCCATCAGTGCGACTGCCTCTGCAACTAATGAAAAACTGTTTTTT.

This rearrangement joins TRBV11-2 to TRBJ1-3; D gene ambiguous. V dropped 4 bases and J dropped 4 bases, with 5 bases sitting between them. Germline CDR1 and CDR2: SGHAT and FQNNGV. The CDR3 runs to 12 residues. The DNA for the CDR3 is TGTGCCAGCAGCTGGGCGGGAAACACCATATATTTT. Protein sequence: CASSWAGNTIYF.

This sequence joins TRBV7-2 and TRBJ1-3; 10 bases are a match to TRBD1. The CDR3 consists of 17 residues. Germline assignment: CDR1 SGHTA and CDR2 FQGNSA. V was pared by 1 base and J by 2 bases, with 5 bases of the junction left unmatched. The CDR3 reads CASSLGPGTGAGNTIYF. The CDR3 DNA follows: TGTGCCAGCAGCTTAGGCCCAGGGACAGGGGCTGGAAACACCATATATTTT.

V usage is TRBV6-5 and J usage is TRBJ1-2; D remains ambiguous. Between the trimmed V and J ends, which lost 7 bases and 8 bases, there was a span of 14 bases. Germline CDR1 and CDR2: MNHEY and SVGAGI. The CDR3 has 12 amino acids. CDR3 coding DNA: TGTGCCAGCACCCCCCGAAATGGCGGCTACACCTTC. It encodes CASTPRNGGYTF.

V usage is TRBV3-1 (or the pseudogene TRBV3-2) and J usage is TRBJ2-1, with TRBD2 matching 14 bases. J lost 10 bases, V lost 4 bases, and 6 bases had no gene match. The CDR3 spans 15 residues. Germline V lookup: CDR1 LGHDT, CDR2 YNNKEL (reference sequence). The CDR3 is CASSLGLAGVQEQFF. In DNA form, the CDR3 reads TGTGCCAGCAGCCTGGGACTAGCGGGAGTACAGGAGCAGTTCTTC.

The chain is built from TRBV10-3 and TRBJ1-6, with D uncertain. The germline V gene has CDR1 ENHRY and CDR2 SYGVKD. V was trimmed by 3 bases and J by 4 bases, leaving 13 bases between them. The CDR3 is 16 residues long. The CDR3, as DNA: TGTGCCATCAGTGACCCGACCTCGGGTTATAATTCACCCCTCCACTTT. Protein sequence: CAISDPTSGYNSPLHF.

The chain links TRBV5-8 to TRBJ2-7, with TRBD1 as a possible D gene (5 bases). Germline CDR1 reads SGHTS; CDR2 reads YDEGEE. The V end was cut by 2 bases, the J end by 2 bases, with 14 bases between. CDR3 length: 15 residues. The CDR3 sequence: CASSFRPRGTYEQYV. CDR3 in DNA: TGTGCCAGCAGCTTCCGTCCAAGGGGCACCTACGAGCAGTACGTC.